One sample yielded the 11 T cell receptor beta chains listed below, sequenced in a study of control samples from healthy donors and cancer patients. Libraries were prepared by immunoSEQ multiplex PCR; TCRdb keeps only in-frame clonotypes and omits some of them. The data hold about 170,000 clones, with roughly 88% observed a single time. Sequencing was done on a sample of blood. These receptors originate from a woman aged 25 to 39 in good health.

J is TRBJ2-7 and V is TRBV7-2; D gene unclear. From germline, CDR1 is SGHTA and CDR2 FQGNSA. V was cut by 5 bases and J by 3 bases, with 17 bases left in between. This CDR3 comprises 15 residues. CDR3 amino acids: CASSHKAAVDYEQYF. The CDR3 DNA sequence: TGTGCCAGCAGCCATAAAGCTGCGGTTGACTACGAGCAGTACTTC. Full variable domain (outside the CDR3, taken from reference TRBV7-2 and TRBJ2-7): GAGVSQSPSNKVTEKGKDVELRCDPISGHTALYWYRQSLGQGLEFLIYFQGNSAPDKSGLPSDRFSAERTGGSVSTLTIQRTQQEDSAVYLCASSHKAAVDYEQYFGPGTRLTVT.

The chain is built from TRBV28 and TRBJ2-5, with 9 positions matching TRBD1. J was trimmed by 2 bases and V by 6 bases; bases with no gene match: 4. The CDR3 has 14 residues. Germline V lookup: CDR1 MDHEN, CDR2 SYDVKM. In DNA, the CDR3 is TGTGCCAGCAGGATAGACAGGGGGCAAGAGACCCAGTACTTC. The encoded protein is CASRIDRGQETQYF.

The chain recombines TRBV27 with TRBJ2-2, with TRBD1 matching 9 bases. CDR1 and CDR2 (germline): MNHEY, SMNVEV (reference sequence). V was pared by 6 bases and J by 5 bases, with 4 bases of the junction left unmatched. This CDR3 contains 14 residues. In nucleotides, the CDR3 is TGTGCCAGCAGAACAGGGGGCTTTACCGGGGAGCTGTTTTTT. Translated: CASRTGGFTGELFF.

The chain links TRBV27 to TRBJ1-2; TRBD1 matches 8 bases. CDR3 size: 16 residues. Germline V gene lookup returns CDR1 MNHEY and CDR2 SMNVEV (reference sequence). Losses at the gene ends were 0 bases for V and 8 bases for J; bases not matched to a gene: 11. The CDR3 sequence: CASSLSGTGRRLGYTF. CDR3 bases: TGTGCCAGCAGTTTATCGGGGACAGGCCGTAGGTTGGGCTACACCTTC.

This chain connects TRBV2 to TRBJ1-6; a weak D match, TRBD1 (6 bases). The germline V gene has CDR1 SNHLY and CDR2 FYNNEI. The CDR3 length is 13 residues. Between the trimmed V and J ends, which lost 11 bases and 5 bases, there was a span of 13 bases. CDR3: CAGRDTNNSPLHF. The CDR3 DNA is TGTGCCGGCCGGGACACCAATAATTCACCCCTCCACTTT.

The rearrangement uses TRBV5-1 and TRBJ2-7; a possible D gene is TRBD2 (6 bases). Germline CDR1 SGHRS, CDR2 YFSETQ. The CDR3 totals 16 residues. V was pared by 0 bases and J by 2 bases, with 15 bases between. DNA of the CDR3: TGCGCCAGCAGCTTGGCGGGAGCCGTGAGCGCCTACGAGCAGTACTTC. Protein product: CASSLAGAVSAYEQYF.

The rearrangement joins TRBV19 to TRBJ2-3; perhaps TRBD2 as D (6 bases). V lost 6 bases to trimming and J lost 0 bases, with 7 bases between them. Germline CDR1 is LNHDA and CDR2 is SQIVND (reference sequence). The length of the CDR3 is 13 residues. The CDR3 loop is CASRGTSTDTQYF. The CDR3 nucleotides read TGTGCCAGTAGAGGGACTAGCACAGATACGCAGTATTTT.

The chain employs TRBV19 and TRBJ2-1, with 8 bases fitting TRBD1. The CDR3 loop spans 14 amino acids. Trimming removed 5 bases from V and 9 bases from J; junction bases left unmatched: 9. Germline lookup yields CDR1 LNHDA and CDR2 SQIVND (reference sequence). CDR3 sequence (DNA): TGTGCCAGTAGTCGAACAGGGGGTTCGCGTGAGCAGTTCTTC. Amino acid sequence: CASSRTGGSREQFF. The complete variable domain, with remaining parts taken from reference TRBV19 and TRBJ2-1, reads DGGITQSPKYLFRKEGQNVTLSCEQNLNHDAMYWYRQDPGQGLRLIYYSQIVNDFQKGDIAEGYSVSREKKESFPLTVTSAQKNPTAFYLCASSRTGGSREQFFGPGTRLTVL.

The chain combines TRBV18 with TRBJ2-7, with TRBD2 identical over 9 bases. The CDR3 runs to 16 residues. V was pared by 3 bases and J by 6 bases, with 12 bases of the junction left unmatched. Germline loops: CDR1 KGHSH, CDR2 LQKENI. The CDR3 reads CASSPFMSGRKGEQYF. As DNA, the CDR3 is TGTGCCAGCTCACCCTTCATGAGCGGGAGGAAGGGCGAGCAGTACTTC.

The chain couples TRBV5-4 to TRBJ2-3; 7 positions match TRBD2. V gave up 3 bases and J gave up 2 bases; unmatched junction bases: 9. CDR1 and CDR2 (germline): SGHNT, YYREEE (reference sequence). The length of the CDR3 is 16 residues. This CDR3 reads CASSWGPGGATDTQYF. CDR3 DNA: TGTGCCAGCAGCTGGGGCCCGGGAGGAGCCACAGATACGCAGTATTTT.

This clone was detected once. CDR3 DNA sequence: TGTGCCAGCAGCCAAGGAAACCCGGGACTAGCCAAGACAGATACGCAGTATTTT. The encoded protein is CASSQGNPGLAKTDTQYF. The V call is TRBV3-1 (or the pseudogene TRBV3-2), the J call TRBJ2-3; 9 bases match TRBD2. J was trimmed by 3 bases and V by 1 base; bases with no gene match: 11. From germline, CDR1 is LGHDT and CDR2 YNNKEL (reference sequence). This CDR3 region has 18 residues.